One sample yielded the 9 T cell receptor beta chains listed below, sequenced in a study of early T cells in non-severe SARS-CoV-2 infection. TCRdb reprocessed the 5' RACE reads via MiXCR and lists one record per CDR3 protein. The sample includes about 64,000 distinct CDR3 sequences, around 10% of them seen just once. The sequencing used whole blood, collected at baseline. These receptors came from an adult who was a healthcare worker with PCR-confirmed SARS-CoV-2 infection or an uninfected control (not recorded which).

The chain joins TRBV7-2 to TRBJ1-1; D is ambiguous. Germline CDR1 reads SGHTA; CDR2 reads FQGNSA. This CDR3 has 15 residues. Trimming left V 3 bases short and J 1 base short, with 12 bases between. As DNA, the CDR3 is TGTGCCAGCAGCTTGGTCCTCACGAAGAACACTGAAGCTTTCTTT. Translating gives CASSLVLTKNTEAFF. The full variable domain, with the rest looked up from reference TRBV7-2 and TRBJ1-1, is GAGVSQSPSNKVTEKGKDVELRCDPISGHTALYWYRQSLGQGLEFLIYFQGNSAPDKSGLPSDRFSAERTGGSVSTLTIQRTQQEDSAVYLCASSLVLTKNTEAFFGQGTRLTVV.

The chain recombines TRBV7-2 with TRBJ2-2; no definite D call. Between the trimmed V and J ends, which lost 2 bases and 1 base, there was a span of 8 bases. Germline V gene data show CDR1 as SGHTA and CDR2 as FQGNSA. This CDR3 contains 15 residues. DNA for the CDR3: TGTGCCAGCAGCTTACAACTCGTGAACACCGGGGAGCTGTTTTTT. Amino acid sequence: CASSLQLVNTGELFF.

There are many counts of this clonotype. The CDR3 DNA sequence: TGTGCCAGCAGCGTGGGGGGCACTGAAGCTTTCTTT. It codes for CASSVGGTEAFF. The J gene is TRBJ1-1, the V gene TRBV9, with D possibly being TRBD1 (5 bases). The germline V gene has CDR1 SGDLS and CDR2 YYNGEE. This CDR3 contains 12 residues. V lost 2 bases, J lost 4 bases, and 6 bases lay in between.

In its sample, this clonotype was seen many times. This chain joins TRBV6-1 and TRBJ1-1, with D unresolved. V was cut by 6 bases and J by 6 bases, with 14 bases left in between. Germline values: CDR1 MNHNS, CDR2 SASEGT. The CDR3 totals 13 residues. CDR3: CASSPGERAEAFF. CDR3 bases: TGTGCCAGCAGCCCCGGAGAGCGTGCTGAAGCTTTCTTT.

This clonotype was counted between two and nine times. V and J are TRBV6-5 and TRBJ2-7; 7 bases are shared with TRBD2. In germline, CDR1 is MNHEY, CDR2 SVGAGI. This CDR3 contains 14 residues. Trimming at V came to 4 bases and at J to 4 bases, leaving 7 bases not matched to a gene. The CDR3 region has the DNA TGTGCCAGCAGTTCCCCGGGACTACCTTACGAGCAGTACTTC. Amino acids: CASSSPGLPYEQYF.

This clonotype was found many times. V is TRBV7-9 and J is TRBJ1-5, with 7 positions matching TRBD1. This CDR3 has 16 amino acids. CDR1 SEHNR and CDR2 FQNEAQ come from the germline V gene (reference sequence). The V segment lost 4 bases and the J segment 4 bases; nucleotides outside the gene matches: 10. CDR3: CASSYTGTAQNQPQHF. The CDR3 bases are TGTGCCAGCAGCTACACCGGGACAGCCCAGAATCAGCCCCAGCATTTT.

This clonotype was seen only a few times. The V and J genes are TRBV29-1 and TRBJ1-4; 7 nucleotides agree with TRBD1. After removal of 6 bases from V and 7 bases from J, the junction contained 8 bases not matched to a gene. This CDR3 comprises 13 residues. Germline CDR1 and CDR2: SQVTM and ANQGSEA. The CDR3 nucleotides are TGCAGCGTCGAGACAGGGATGGCTGAAAAACTGTTTTTT. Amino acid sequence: CSVETGMAEKLFF.

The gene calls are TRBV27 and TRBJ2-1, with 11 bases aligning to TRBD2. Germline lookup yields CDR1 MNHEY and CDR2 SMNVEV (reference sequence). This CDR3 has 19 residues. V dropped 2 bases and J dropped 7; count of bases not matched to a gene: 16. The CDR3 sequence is CASSLGGTGRGLAVNEQFF. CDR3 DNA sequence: TGTGCCAGCAGTTTAGGGGGTACAGGGAGGGGACTAGCGGTTAATGAGCAGTTCTTC.

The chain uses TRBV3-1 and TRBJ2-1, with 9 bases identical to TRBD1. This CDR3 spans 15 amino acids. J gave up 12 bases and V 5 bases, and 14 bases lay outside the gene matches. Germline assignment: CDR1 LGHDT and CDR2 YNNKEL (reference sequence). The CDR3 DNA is TGTGCCAGCAGCACGGTCCCGGGACAGGGTTCGGGGCAGTTCTTC. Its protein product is CASSTVPGQGSGQFF.